This TCR beta chain was sequenced in a study of OX40 agonist ivuxolimab in advanced cancers. Study-level background: The diagnoses of dose-escalation patients were hepatocellular carcinoma, melanoma, renal cell or head and neck cancer. The group had a mean age of 60 years, ranged from 23 to 79, and was 80% to 90% male.

Method: immunoSEQ multiplex PCR; TCRdb's copy keeps in-frame clones and lacks some. The table has 10,000 to 11,000 clones, 77% seen once. The J segment lost 10 bases and the V segment lost 1 base, leaving 14 bases of the junction unmatched. From germline, CDR1 is SGHDT and CDR2 YYEEEE. This CDR3 comprises 17 residues. The TCR sequence derives from an adult with an advanced solid tumor such as melanoma, head and neck, liver or kidney cancer. Sequenced material: CD4+ or CD8+ T cells sorted from blood, taken in a trial of the OX40 agonist ivuxolimab. V gene TRBV5-6 combines with J gene TRBJ1-6, with 7 bases fitting TRBD1. CDR3: CASSLFGADRSRSPLHF. The CDR3, as DNA: TGTGCCAGCAGCTTGTTCGGGGCGGACAGGTCACGATCACCCCTCCACTTT.